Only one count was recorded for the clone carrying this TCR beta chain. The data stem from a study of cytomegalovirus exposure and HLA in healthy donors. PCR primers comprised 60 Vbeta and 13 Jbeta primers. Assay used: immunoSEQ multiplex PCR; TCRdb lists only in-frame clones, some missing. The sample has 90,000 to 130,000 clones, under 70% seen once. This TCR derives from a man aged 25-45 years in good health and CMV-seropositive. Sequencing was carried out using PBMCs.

The CDR3 DNA sequence: TGCGCCAGCAGCTTGGCACGACAGGGGGCGAGAGAGACCCAGTACTTC. Protein sequence: CASSLARQGARETQYF. The V call is TRBV5-1, the J call TRBJ2-5, with 10 bases matching TRBD1. After removal of 0 bases from V and 4 bases from J, the junction contained 6 bases not matched to a gene. Germline loops: CDR1 SGHRS, CDR2 YFSETQ. The CDR3 totals 16 residues. Full variable domain (rest looked up from reference TRBV5-1 and TRBJ2-5): KAGVTQTPRYLIKTRGQQVTLSCSPISGHRSVSWYQQTPGQGLQFLFEYFSETQRNKGNFPGRFSGRQFSNSRSEMNVSTLELGDSALYLCASSLARQGARETQYFGPGTRLLVL.